The 4 T cell receptor beta chains given below trace back to one sample, sequenced in a study of shared clonotypes between healthy human individuals. Generated by immunoSEQ multiplex PCR, the TCRdb table keeps only in-frame clones and is missing some. The sample contains about 2.3 million clones, more than 80% of which appear only once. The sequencing sample was made of naive CD4+ T cells from PBMCs. As for subset: CD45RA+ positively selected. These receptors came from a man aged 18 to 29 in good health. Some clones in this sample may be carry-over from other donors' samples.

The rearrangement joins TRBV6-6 to TRBJ1-5, with D perhaps matching TRBD1 (5 bases). The V gene lost 2 bases and the J gene lost 4 bases, with 12 bases spanning the gap. This CDR3 contains 15 residues. Germline values: CDR1 MNHNY, CDR2 SVGAGI (reference sequence). CDR3 sequence reads: CASSYRGSFNQPQHF. CDR3 bases: TGTGCCAGCAGTTACAGGGGAAGTTTTAATCAGCCCCAGCATTTT.

The V and J genes are TRBV28 and TRBJ1-3; a weak D match, TRBD1 (5 bases). V was trimmed by 8 bases and J by 3 bases, leaving 17 bases between them. The CDR3 sequence is 15 residues long. Germline V lookup: CDR1 MDHEN, CDR2 SYDVKM. This CDR3 is CASLREGAFGNTIYF. Written as DNA, the CDR3 is TGTGCCAGCCTAAGGGAAGGGGCTTTTGGAAACACCATATATTTT.

The chain has TRBV6-6 and TRBJ1-4; no reliable D call. V was cut by 2 bases and J by 1 base, with 2 bases left in between. Germline values: CDR1 MNHNY, CDR2 SVGAGI (reference sequence). The CDR3 runs 13 residues. CDR3 DNA: TGTGCCAGCAGTTACGTAACTAATGAAAAACTGTTTTTT. Encoded protein: CASSYVTNEKLFF.

The chain links TRBV5-1 to TRBJ1-1; D uncertain. Trimming took 0 bases from V and 2 from J, leaving 11 bases between them. Germline V gives CDR1 SGHRS, CDR2 YFSETQ. The CDR3 extends over 15 amino acids. CDR3 sequence reads: CASSLVGGSNTEAFF. DNA for the CDR3: TGCGCCAGCAGCTTGGTTGGAGGGAGCAACACTGAAGCTTTCTTT.